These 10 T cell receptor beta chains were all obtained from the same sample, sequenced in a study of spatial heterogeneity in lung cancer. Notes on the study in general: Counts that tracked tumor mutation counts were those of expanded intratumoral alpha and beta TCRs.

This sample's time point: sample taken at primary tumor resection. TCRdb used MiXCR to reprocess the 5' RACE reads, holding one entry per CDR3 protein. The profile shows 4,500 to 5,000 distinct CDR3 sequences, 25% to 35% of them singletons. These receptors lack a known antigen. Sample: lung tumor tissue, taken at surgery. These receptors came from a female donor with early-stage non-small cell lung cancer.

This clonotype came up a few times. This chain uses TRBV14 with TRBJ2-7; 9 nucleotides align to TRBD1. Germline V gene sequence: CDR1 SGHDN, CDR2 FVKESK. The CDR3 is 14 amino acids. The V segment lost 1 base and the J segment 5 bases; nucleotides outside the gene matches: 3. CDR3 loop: CASSQGQGGHEQYF. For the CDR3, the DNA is TGTGCCAGCAGCCAAGGACAGGGGGGCCACGAGCAGTACTTC.

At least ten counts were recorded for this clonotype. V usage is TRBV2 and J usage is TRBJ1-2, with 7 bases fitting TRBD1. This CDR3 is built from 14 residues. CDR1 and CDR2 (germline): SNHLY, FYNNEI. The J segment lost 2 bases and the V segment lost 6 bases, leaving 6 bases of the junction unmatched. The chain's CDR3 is CASSRGTENYGYTF. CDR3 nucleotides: TGTGCCAGCAGCCGCGGGACAGAGAACTATGGCTACACCTTC.

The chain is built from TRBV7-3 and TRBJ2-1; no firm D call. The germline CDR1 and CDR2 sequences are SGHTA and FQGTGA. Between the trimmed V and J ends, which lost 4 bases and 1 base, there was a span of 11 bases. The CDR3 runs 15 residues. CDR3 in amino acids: CASSSRVVSYNEQFF. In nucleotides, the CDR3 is TGTGCCAGCAGCTCTCGGGTCGTTTCCTACAATGAGCAGTTCTTC.

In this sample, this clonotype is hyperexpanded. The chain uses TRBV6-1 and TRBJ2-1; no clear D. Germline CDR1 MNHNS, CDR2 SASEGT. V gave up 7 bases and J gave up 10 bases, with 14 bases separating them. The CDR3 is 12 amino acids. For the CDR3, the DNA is TGTGCCAGCAACTTGGCAGGACGGGAGCAGTTCTTC. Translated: CASNLAGREQFF.

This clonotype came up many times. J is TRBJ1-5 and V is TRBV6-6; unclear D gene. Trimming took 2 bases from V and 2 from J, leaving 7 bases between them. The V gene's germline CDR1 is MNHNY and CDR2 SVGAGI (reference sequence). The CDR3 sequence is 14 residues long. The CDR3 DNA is TGTGCCAGCAGTTACCCGAGCCGCAATCAGCCCCAGCATTTT. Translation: CASSYPSRNQPQHF.

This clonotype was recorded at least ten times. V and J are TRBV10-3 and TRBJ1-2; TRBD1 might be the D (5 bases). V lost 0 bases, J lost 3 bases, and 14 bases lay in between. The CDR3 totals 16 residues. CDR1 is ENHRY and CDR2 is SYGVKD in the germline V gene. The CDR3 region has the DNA TGTGCCATCAGTGAGTCGGGGGTCGGGCAGTACTATGGCTACACCTTC. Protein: CAISESGVGQYYGYTF.

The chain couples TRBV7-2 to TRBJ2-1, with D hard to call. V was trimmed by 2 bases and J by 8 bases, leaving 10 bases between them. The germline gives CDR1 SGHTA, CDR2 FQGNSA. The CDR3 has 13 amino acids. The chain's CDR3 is CASSLTVWDEQFF. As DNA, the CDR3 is TGTGCCAGCAGCTTAACAGTTTGGGATGAGCAGTTCTTC.

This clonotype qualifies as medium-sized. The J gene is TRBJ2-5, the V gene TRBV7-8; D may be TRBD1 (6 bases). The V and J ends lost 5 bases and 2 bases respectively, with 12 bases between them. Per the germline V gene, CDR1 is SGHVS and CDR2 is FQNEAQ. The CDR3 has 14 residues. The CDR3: CASSERDIQETQYF. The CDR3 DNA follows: TGTGCCAGCAGCGAACGGGACATTCAAGAGACCCAGTACTTC.

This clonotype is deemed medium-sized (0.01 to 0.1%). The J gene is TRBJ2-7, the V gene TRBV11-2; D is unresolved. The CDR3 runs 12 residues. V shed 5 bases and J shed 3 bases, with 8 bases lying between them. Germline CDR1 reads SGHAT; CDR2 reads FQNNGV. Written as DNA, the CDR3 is TGTGCCAGCAGCCTGACGGGCTACGAGCAGTACTTC. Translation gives CASSLTGYEQYF.

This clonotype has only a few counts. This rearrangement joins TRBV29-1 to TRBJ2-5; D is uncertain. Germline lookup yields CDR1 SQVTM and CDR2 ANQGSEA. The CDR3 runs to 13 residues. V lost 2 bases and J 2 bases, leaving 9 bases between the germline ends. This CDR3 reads CSVELGYQETQYF. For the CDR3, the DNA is TGCAGCGTTGAACTGGGGTATCAAGAGACCCAGTACTTC.